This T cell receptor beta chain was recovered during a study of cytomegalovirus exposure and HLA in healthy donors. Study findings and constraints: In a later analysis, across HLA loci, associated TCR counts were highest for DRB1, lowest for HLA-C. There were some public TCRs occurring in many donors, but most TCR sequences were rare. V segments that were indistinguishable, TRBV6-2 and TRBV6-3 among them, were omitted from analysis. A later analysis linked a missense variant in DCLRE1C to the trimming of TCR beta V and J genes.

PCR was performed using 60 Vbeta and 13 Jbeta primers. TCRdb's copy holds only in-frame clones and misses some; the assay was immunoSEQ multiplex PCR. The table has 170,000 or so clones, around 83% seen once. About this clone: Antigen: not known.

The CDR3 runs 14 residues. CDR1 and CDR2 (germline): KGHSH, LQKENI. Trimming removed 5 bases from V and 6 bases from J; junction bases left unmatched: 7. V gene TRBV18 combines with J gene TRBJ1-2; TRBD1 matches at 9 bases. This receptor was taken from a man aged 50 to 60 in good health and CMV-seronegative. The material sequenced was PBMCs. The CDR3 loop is CASSWPGQGDGYTF. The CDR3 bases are TGTGCCAGCTCATGGCCGGGACAGGGTGATGGCTACACCTTC.